The subject of this entry is one T cell receptor (beta chain). These data come from a study of CD8+CD57+ T cells in acquired aplastic anemia. According to the study, genomic DNA was the template for TCR beta VDJ and CDR3 profiling. MiXCR, applied by TCRdb to the reads, yields one record per CDR3 protein. The table shows about 150,000 distinct CDR3 sequences, with about 50% occurring only once. The sequenced patients had an expansion of CD8+CD57+ cells seen by flow cytometry. This CDR3 is 15 amino acids long. V shed 5 bases, J shed 1 base, and the junction held 7 bases outside the gene matches. Germline V gene sequence: CDR1 MNHEY, CDR2 SMNVEV (reference sequence).

The specimen sequenced was sorted CD4+, CD8+, or CD8+CD57+ T cells (not recorded which) from PBMCs. This chain uses TRBV27 with TRBJ1-1; 7 bases fit TRBD1. This receptor was taken from a human donor with aplastic anemia. The CDR3 DNA reads as TGTGCCAGCAGTGGACAGGTGGTCGGGAACACTGAAGCTTTCTTT. Translated: CASSGQVVGNTEAFF.